Listed below are T cell receptor beta chains from one sample, sequenced in a study of T-cell reconstitution after alpha-beta-depleted transplantation in children. From the PCR reads, TCRdb called clonotypes with MiXCR, one entry per CDR3 protein. The sample records about 980,000 distinct CDR3 sequences, around 30% being singletons. Sample: PBMCs, mostly from graft donor cells, taken 360 days after TCRalphabeta/CD19-depleted stem cell transplant. The source is a boy younger than two who had a stem cell transplant for SCID, so the T cells may come from the graft donor. Both conserved end residues are part of each CDR3. Each record gives: J gene, D gene, V gene, clone size, CDR3 protein, CDR3 DNA. The D gene is left open where the match is weak. Not every row has a clone size; where given, it reads once, few, many or a size class.

J gene: TRBJ1-5; D gene: TRBD1; V gene: TRBV12-3/TRBV12-4; clone size: -; CDR3 protein: CASSFGDRIQPQHF; CDR3 DNA: TGTGCCAGCAGTTTCGGGGACAGGATCCAGCCCCAGCATTTT
J gene: TRBJ2-2; D gene: -; V gene: TRBV12-3/TRBV12-4; clone size: few; CDR3 protein: CASSLGYTNTGELFF; CDR3 DNA: TGTGCCAGCAGTTTAGGCTACACCAACACCGGGGAGCTGTTTTTT
J gene: TRBJ2-7; D gene: TRBD2; V gene: TRBV20-1; clone size: -; CDR3 protein: CSAPPGLAGGPVYEQYF; CDR3 DNA: TGCAGTGCCCCTCCCGGGCTAGCGGGAGGGCCGGTCTACGAGCAGTACTTC
J gene: TRBJ2-5; D gene: -; V gene: TRBV7-2; clone size: few; CDR3 protein: CASSLHGQRQETQYF; CDR3 DNA: TGTGCCAGCAGCTTACATGGACAGCGTCAAGAGACCCAGTACTTC
J gene: TRBJ1-2; D gene: -; V gene: TRBV7-8; clone size: -; CDR3 protein: CASSLLGSYGYTF; CDR3 DNA: TGTGCCAGCAGCTTATTGGGTTCTTATGGCTACACCTTC
J gene: TRBJ2-7; D gene: TRBD1; V gene: TRBV10-3; clone size: -; CDR3 protein: CAISSGTGASYEQYF; CDR3 DNA: TGTGCCATCAGTTCCGGGACAGGGGCCTCCTACGAGCAGTACTTC
J gene: TRBJ2-7; D gene: -; V gene: TRBV27; clone size: few; CDR3 protein: CASSLRGEGGLYEQYF; CDR3 DNA: TGTGCCAGCAGTTTGAGAGGGGAAGGAGGGTTATACGAGCAGTACTTC
J gene: TRBJ2-5; D gene: -; V gene: TRBV5-5; clone size: many; CDR3 protein: CASSLWTVGRETQYF; CDR3 DNA: TGTGCCAGCAGCTTGTGGACAGTGGGGCGAGAGACCCAGTACTTC
J gene: TRBJ2-1; D gene: TRBD1; V gene: TRBV9; clone size: -; CDR3 protein: CASSVVGDSLNEQFF; CDR3 DNA: TGTGCCAGCAGCGTAGTGGGGGACAGCCTCAATGAGCAGTTCTTC
J gene: TRBJ2-2; D gene: -; V gene: TRBV2; clone size: -; CDR3 protein: CASSEAQGHTGELFF; CDR3 DNA: TGTGCCAGCAGTGAAGCCCAGGGTCACACCGGGGAGCTGTTTTTT
J gene: TRBJ2-7; D gene: -; V gene: TRBV7-8; clone size: once; CDR3 protein: CASSLAAGRMTYEQYF; CDR3 DNA: TGTGCCAGCAGCTTAGCGGCCGGCAGAATGACCTACGAGCAGTACTTC
J gene: TRBJ2-5; D gene: TRBD2; V gene: TRBV11-2; clone size: -; CDR3 protein: CASSLVLAGGETQYF; CDR3 DNA: TGTGCCAGCAGCTTAGTTCTAGCGGGGGGGGAGACCCAGTACTTC
J gene: TRBJ1-1; D gene: -; V gene: TRBV4-2; clone size: many; CDR3 protein: CASSGGLNTEAFF; CDR3 DNA: TGTGCCAGCAGTGGGGGATTGAACACTGAAGCTTTCTTT
J gene: TRBJ2-1; D gene: -; V gene: TRBV11-2; clone size: -; CDR3 protein: CASSFGLASLGDNEQFF; CDR3 DNA: TGTGCCAGCAGCTTCGGGTTAGCGAGTCTTGGTGACAATGAGCAGTTCTTC
J gene: TRBJ2-6; D gene: TRBD2; V gene: TRBV6-2/TRBV6-3; clone size: -; CDR3 protein: CASSSSGDSSGANVLTF; CDR3 DNA: TGTGCCAGCAGTTCTAGCGGGGATAGCTCTGGGGCCAACGTCCTGACTTTC
J gene: TRBJ2-3; D gene: -; V gene: TRBV9; clone size: -; CDR3 protein: CASSTRLADTQYF; CDR3 DNA: TGTGCCAGCAGCACGAGGTTGGCGGATACGCAGTATTTT
J gene: TRBJ2-1; D gene: -; V gene: TRBV20-1; clone size: few; CDR3 protein: CSARDLGYNNEQFF; CDR3 DNA: TGCAGTGCTAGAGATCTTGGCTATAACAATGAGCAGTTCTTC